This TCR beta chain came from a study of identical twins. CDR1 is DFQATT and CDR2 is SNEGSKA in the germline V gene (reference sequence). The length of the CDR3 is 13 residues. Trimming left V 4 bases short and J 2 bases short, with 12 bases between. TCRdb passed the 5' RACE reads through MiXCR, listing each CDR3 protein once. This table has some 790,000 distinct CDR3 sequences, roughly 20% appearing once. The data were also submitted as part of a second study, on T cells expressing NK-cell markers. From that paper: The study drew TCR beta repertoires from sorted CD3+CD56+NKG2C+, CD3+CD56+NKG2C- and CD3+CD56-NKG2C+ T cells. Whether expanded NKG2C-expressing T cell clones recognize HCMV is unknown.

The TCR was taken from a woman under 30 in good health. The sample was PBMCs. V usage is TRBV20-1 and J usage is TRBJ2-7; D is ambiguous. The CDR3 DNA sequence: TGCAGTGCTAAGTCAGCATCCGCCTACGAGCAGTACTTC. Encoded protein: CSAKSASAYEQYF.